This T cell receptor beta chain stems from a study of blood T cell repertoires in COVID-19. Study-wide context: COVID-19 samples, acute and convalescent, were from the United States, Italy and Spain. T cells, B-cell-depleted T cells, or PBMCs supplied cDNA or gDNA.

Participants, about 18 to 90 years old, spanned around 25 US areas. Two negative PCRs, clearance, or symptom resolution had been documented for recovered Cohort 3 donors. Produced via immunoSEQ multiplex PCR; TCRdb's table is partial and in-frame only. This sample has about 320,000 clones, with roughly 90% found just once. Germline V lookup: CDR1 SGHNT, CDR2 YYREEE (reference sequence). This CDR3 spans 12 amino acids. The ends were cut back, 7 bases at V and 6 bases at J, with 14 bases in the middle. The sequencing input was PBMCs or T cells enriched from blood (not recorded which). This TCR was sampled from a man aged 55 to 70 who had recovered from COVID-19. The chain is built from TRBV5-4 and TRBJ2-7, with a tentative D call TRBD1 (5 bases). In DNA, the CDR3 is TGTGCCAGCCACCCCCAGGGTGGCGAGCAGTACTTC. Its translation: CASHPQGGEQYF. Filled out from reference TRBV5-4 and TRBJ2-7, the complete variable domain reads ETGVTQSPTHLIKTRGQQVTLRCSSQSGHNTVSWYQQALGQGPQFIFQYYREEENGRGNFPPRFSGLQFPNYSSELNVNALELDDSALYLCASHPQGGEQYFGPGTRLTVT.